This T cell receptor beta chain was found in a study of cytomegalovirus exposure and HLA in healthy donors. Study-level findings and limits: For cytomegalovirus status, the classifier reportedly gave diagnoses with high specificity and sensitivity. The CMV antigen specificity of a few CMV-associated chains was confirmed through in vitro analysis. One later analysis, an examination of the 100 to 150 validation repertoires, found that first-cohort TCR clusters tended to co-occur in them.

Produced via immunoSEQ multiplex PCR; TCRdb's table is partial and in-frame only. Altogether about 270,000 clones are present, 80% to 90% being singletons, with the ten largest covering about 1%. A word on this clone: The target antigen is unknown.

Germline-derived CDR1 and CDR2 are SGHAT and FQNNGV. This CDR3 has 15 residues. Trimming took 5 bases from V and 3 from J; bases not matched to a gene: 8. The sample was PBMCs. This clonotype originated in a woman aged 18-29 years in good health and CMV-seronegative. The chain links TRBV11-2 to TRBJ2-7; TRBD1 matches 9 bases. Here the CDR3 DNA reads TGTGCCAGCAGCCCTCCCGGGACAGGGTACTACGAGCAGTACTTC. Amino acid sequence: CASSPPGTGYYEQYF. Using reference TRBV11-2 and TRBJ2-7 for the parts outside the CDR3, the full variable domain is EAGVAQSPRYKIIEKRQSVAFWCNPISGHATLYWYQQILGQGPKLLIQFQNNGVVDDSQLPKDRFSAERLKGVDSTLKIQPAKLEDSAVYLCASSPPGTGYYEQYFGPGTRLTVT.